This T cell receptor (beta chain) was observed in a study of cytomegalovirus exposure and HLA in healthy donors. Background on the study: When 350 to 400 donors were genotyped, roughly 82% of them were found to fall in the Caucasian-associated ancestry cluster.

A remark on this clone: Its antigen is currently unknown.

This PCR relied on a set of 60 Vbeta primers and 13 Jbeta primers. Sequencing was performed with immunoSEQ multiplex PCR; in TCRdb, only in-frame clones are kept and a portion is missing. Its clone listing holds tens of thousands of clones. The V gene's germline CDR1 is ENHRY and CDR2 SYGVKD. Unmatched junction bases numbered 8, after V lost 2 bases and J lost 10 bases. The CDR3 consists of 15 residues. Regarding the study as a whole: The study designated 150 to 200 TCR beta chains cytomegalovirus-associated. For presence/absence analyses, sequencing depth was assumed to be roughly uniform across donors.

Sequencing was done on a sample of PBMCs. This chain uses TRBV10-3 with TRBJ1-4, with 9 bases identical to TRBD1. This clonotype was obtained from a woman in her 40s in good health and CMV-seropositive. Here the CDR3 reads CAISEDGTGKGKLFF. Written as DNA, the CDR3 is TGTGCCATCAGTGAGGACGGGACAGGGAAGGGAAAACTGTTTTTT.